A single sample is the source of the 8 T cell receptor beta chains below, sequenced in a study of T cell responses to AZD1222 COVID-19 vaccine. Generated by immunoSEQ multiplex PCR, the TCRdb table keeps only in-frame clones and is missing some. The data show fewer than 150,000 clones, around four fifths seen once. This material consisted of peripheral blood, taken on day 0 of AZD1222 vaccination. Receptors originate from an adult in good health.

The chain is built from TRBV5-1 and TRBJ1-4; D ambiguous. In germline, CDR1 is SGHRS, CDR2 YFSETQ. The CDR3 has 14 amino acids. V lost 0 bases and J 6 bases, leaving 9 bases between the germline ends. Here the CDR3 reads CASSLERSDEKLFF. CDR3 bases: TGCGCCAGCAGCTTGGAGAGGTCAGATGAAAAACTGTTTTTT.

This chain links TRBV14 with TRBJ1-1; D remains unclear. Trimming left V 1 base short and J 2 bases short, with 5 bases between. Per the germline V gene, CDR1 is SGHDN and CDR2 is FVKESK. CDR3 length: 13 amino acids. Here the CDR3 DNA reads TGTGCCAGCAGCCAAGTCGCAAACACTGAAGCTTTCTTT. This codes for CASSQVANTEAFF.

V is TRBV15 and J is TRBJ2-1; D may be TRBD2 (5 bases). The CDR3 extends over 17 amino acids. Trimming took 5 bases from V and 4 from J, leaving 21 bases between them. Germline V gene data show CDR1 as LNHNV and CDR2 as YYDKDF (reference sequence). The CDR3 loop reads CATSLAPSGRPYNEQFF. CDR3 DNA: TGTGCCACCAGCCTAGCCCCCTCGGGCAGGCCGTACAATGAGCAGTTCTTC.

This clone was counted a few times. The chain carries TRBV7-3 and TRBJ1-1, with 7 bases identical to TRBD1. Germline V gives CDR1 SGHTA, CDR2 FQGTGA. Trimming took 5 bases from V and 1 from J; bases not matched to a gene: 4. The CDR3 runs 14 residues. The CDR3 sequence is CASSAGQANTEAFF. CDR3 coding DNA: TGTGCCAGCAGCGCCGGACAGGCGAACACTGAAGCTTTCTTT.

The rearrangement uses TRBV29-1 and TRBJ1-2, with TRBD1 as a possible D gene (6 bases). CDR3 length equals 13 residues. From germline, CDR1 is SQVTM and CDR2 ANQGSEA. The V and J ends lost 4 bases and 4 bases respectively, with 13 bases between them. The CDR3 bases are TGCAGCGTTGTACCTCAGGGGAGCTATGGCTACACCTTC. Protein: CSVVPQGSYGYTF.

This clone has just one count. This rearrangement joins TRBV11-3 to TRBJ1-1, with D unresolved. Per the germline V gene, CDR1 is SGHNT and CDR2 is YENEEA. Trimming cost V 3 bases and J 1 base, with 12 bases left between them. The CDR3 length is 15 residues. CDR3 coding DNA: TGTGCCAGCAGCTTGGACGGAAACAAGAACACTGAAGCTTTCTTT. It yields the protein CASSLDGNKNTEAFF.

The V and J genes are TRBV3-1 (or the pseudogene TRBV3-2) and TRBJ1-1; D gene uncertain. Germline V lookup: CDR1 LGHDT, CDR2 YNNKEL (reference sequence). Trimming left V 3 bases short and J 7 bases short, with 9 bases between. The CDR3 loop spans 12 amino acids. DNA for the CDR3: TGTGCCAGCAGCCAGGCGGGGATTGAAGCTTTCTTT. Encoded protein: CASSQAGIEAFF.

The chain carries TRBV11-1 and TRBJ2-7; perhaps TRBD2 as D (6 bases). The CDR3 consists of 14 residues. Germline loops: CDR1 SGHAT, CDR2 FQDESV (reference sequence). V lost 4 bases, J lost 1 base, and 11 bases lay in between. Here the CDR3 DNA reads TGTGCCAGCAGCTCCGGAGGGGCGTCCTACGAGCAGTACTTC. Translating gives CASSSGGASYEQYF.